The clone carrying this T cell receptor beta chain was seen more than once but under ten times. Its specificity is not known. The data were obtained in a study of T cells in localized non-small cell lung cancer. Overall study results and limits: Only one tumor region was sequenced, so heterogeneity remains possible. The greatest T cell clonality was found in uninvolved adjacent lung (higher than in tumor).

The data were produced by immunoSEQ multiplex PCR, yet TCRdb's version contains in-frame clones alone and is incomplete. The data contain around 2,400 clones, about a third of them singletons. The CDR3 totals 16 residues. Trimming shortened V by 3 bases and J by 5 bases, and 19 bases separated the two germline ends. Germline CDR1 is SGHNT and CDR2 is YENEEA. The receptor was isolated from a female donor over 55 with stage II lung adenocarcinoma. The chain employs TRBV11-3 and TRBJ1-1; TRBD1 might be the D (5 bases). The source was lung tumor tissue, collected before any cancer treatment. CDR3 region: CASSLGRAGPGTEAFF. The DNA for the CDR3 is TGTGCCAGCAGCTTGGGGCGGGCCGGTCCGGGGACTGAAGCTTTCTTT.